This T cell receptor beta chain was captured by sequencing in a study of T cell changes during pregnancy in multiple sclerosis. The CDR3 length is 16 residues. CDR1 is LGHNA, CDR2 YSLEER, per germline. With 0 bases removed from V and 11 bases from J, the gap between germline ends came to 22 bases. Method: immunoSEQ multiplex PCR; TCRdb's copy keeps in-frame clones and lacks some. The sample holds 40,000 or so clones, around nine tenths seen once. V usage is TRBV4-3 and J usage is TRBJ1-1; a weak D match, TRBD1 (6 bases). The TCR sequence derives from a female donor in good health, enrolled as a control in a pregnancy study. The sample consisted of CD4+ T cells from peripheral blood mononuclear cells, taken in the first trimester of pregnancy. The CDR3: CASSQDTGSGKGVAFF. The CDR3 nucleotides read TGCGCCAGCAGCCAAGATACAGGGAGTGGGAAAGGGGTTGCTTTCTTT.